Each of the 30 T cell receptor beta chains below was sequenced from the same sample in a study of chemoradiotherapy in HPV16-positive cancers. This table comes from immunoSEQ multiplex PCR, and its TCRdb copy is limited to in-frame clones, with some not included. Among some 10,000 clones listed, around 70% were seen once. Sample collection occurred from a patient who underwent chemoradiotherapy. These receptors were taken from a human donor with HPV-associated anogenital cancer.

This clone has a handful of counts. V is TRBV7-9 and J is TRBJ2-1; 8 bases agree with TRBD2. The trim removed 5 bases at V and 2 bases at J, leaving 8 bases unmatched. The CDR3 sequence is 16 residues long. Looked up from germline, CDR1 is SEHNR and CDR2 is FQNEAQ (reference sequence). CDR3 sequence (DNA): TGTGCCAGCAGCGCGGGGGGTCCCAGGACCTACAATGAGCAGTTCTTC. This sequence encodes CASSAGGPRTYNEQFF.

The rearrangement joins TRBV30 to TRBJ1-2, with 10 bases that match TRBD1. Germline CDR1 GTSNPN, CDR2 SVGIG (reference sequence). J was trimmed by 5 bases and V by 2 bases; bases with no gene match: 5. The CDR3 covers 14 residues. The CDR3 sequence is CAWSRDRGGYGYTF. DNA of the CDR3: TGTGCCTGGAGTCGGGACAGGGGAGGTTATGGCTACACCTTC. Filled out from reference TRBV30 and TRBJ1-2, the complete variable domain reads SQTIHQWPATLVQPVGSPLSLECTVEGTSNPNLYWYRQAAGRGLQLLFYSVGIGQISSEVPQNLSASRPQDRQFILSSKKLLLSDSGFYLCAWSRDRGGYGYTFGSGTRLTVV.

V usage is TRBV11-2 and J usage is TRBJ2-1, with TRBD2 matching over 7 bases. Losses at the gene ends were 6 bases for V and 3 bases for J; bases not matched to a gene: 5. The length of the CDR3 is 14 residues. Germline loops: CDR1 SGHAT, CDR2 FQNNGV. The CDR3 loop is CASSPRGNYNEQFF. CDR3 DNA: TGTGCCAGCAGTCCGCGGGGGAACTACAATGAGCAGTTCTTC.

This chain joins TRBV2 and TRBJ1-2, with D possibly being TRBD1 (5 bases). CDR1 SNHLY and CDR2 FYNNEI come from the germline V gene. V was shortened by 6 bases and J by 8 bases, with 19 bases between the two germline ends. There are 14 residues in the CDR3. CDR3 coding DNA: TGTGCCAGCAGGGGGATAAGGGGCTTGGGAGGCTACACCTTC. Encoded protein: CASRGIRGLGGYTF.

The V and J genes are TRBV5-4 and TRBJ1-1; D perhaps matches TRBD1 (5 bases). The CDR3 is 14 amino acids. V was trimmed by 5 bases and J by 3 bases, leaving 14 bases between them. Germline assignment: CDR1 SGHNT and CDR2 YYREEE (reference sequence). The chain's CDR3 is CASSWPGRDTEAFF. The CDR3 nucleotides are TGTGCCAGCAGTTGGCCTGGCAGGGACACTGAAGCTTTCTTT.

This clone was seen more than once but under ten times. The V call is TRBV7-9, the J call TRBJ2-7; the D gene is possibly TRBD1 (6 bases). The CDR3 totals 15 residues. Trimming left V 6 bases short and J 6 bases short, with 21 bases between. The V gene's germline CDR1 is SEHNR and CDR2 FQNEAQ (reference sequence). The CDR3 loop reads CASSNPEQGYSEQYF. For the CDR3, the DNA is TGTGCCAGCAGTAACCCAGAGCAGGGGTACAGCGAGCAGTACTTC.

The chain joins TRBV10-2 to TRBJ2-5, with 11 bases identical to TRBD2. This CDR3 region has 15 residues. The V segment lost 8 bases and the J segment 5 bases; nucleotides outside the gene matches: 10. Looked up from germline, CDR1 is WSHSY and CDR2 is SAAADI. The CDR3 here is CASSRSGGAWETQYF. As DNA, the CDR3 is TGCGCCAGCTCTCGTAGCGGGGGGGCCTGGGAGACCCAGTACTTC.

The chain is built from TRBV2 and TRBJ1-6; 8 nucleotides line up with TRBD1. The germline V gene has CDR1 SNHLY and CDR2 FYNNEI. The CDR3 has 15 residues. The junction had 9 bases not matched to a gene; V was cut back by 4 bases and J by 10 bases. CDR3 DNA sequence: TGTGCCAGCAGTGGTACCGGGACAGGACGGTCACCCCTCCACTTT. Its protein is CASSGTGTGRSPLHF.

This clone was detected a few times. The CDR3 spells CASSQDFGGRGDYGYTF. The CDR3 DNA follows: TGTGCCAGCAGCCAAGATTTTGGGGGGCGAGGGGACTATGGCTACACCTTC. The V and J genes are TRBV14 and TRBJ1-2; maybe TRBD1 (6 bases). V lost 0 bases, J lost 3 bases, and 17 bases lay in between. CDR3 length: 17 amino acids. Germline V gene sequence: CDR1 SGHDN, CDR2 FVKESK.

V is TRBV10-3 and J is TRBJ1-3; D not resolved. Germline CDR1 is ENHRY and CDR2 is SYGVKD. The CDR3 is 14 residues long. Trimming removed 7 bases at V and 0 bases at J, with 10 bases between. CDR3 DNA sequence: TGTGCCATCAAAACAGATCTCTCTGGAAACACCATATATTTT. Translation: CAIKTDLSGNTIYF.

The chain is built from TRBV7-9 and TRBJ1-2, with 9 bases identical to TRBD1. The CDR3 has 13 amino acids. The germline gives CDR1 SEHNR, CDR2 FQNEAQ (reference sequence). Trimming at V came to 1 base and at J to 8 bases, leaving 2 bases not matched to a gene. CDR3 sequence: CASSLVGTGGYTF. The DNA for the CDR3 is TGTGCCAGCAGCTTAGTCGGGACAGGGGGCTACACCTTC.

The chain joins TRBV19 to TRBJ1-1; 8 nucleotides align to TRBD1. Germline CDR1 reads LNHDA; CDR2 reads SQIVND (reference sequence). Germline trimming cut 7 bases from V and 0 bases from J; bases unmatched to any gene: 10. This CDR3 region has 16 residues. DNA for the CDR3: TGTGCCAGTACCTCCTCAGGACAGGGCATGAACACTGAAGCTTTCTTT. It specifies CASTSSGQGMNTEAFF.

The chain uses TRBV5-5 and TRBJ1-2, with D uncertain. Germline CDR1 SGHKS, CDR2 YYEKEE (reference sequence). The CDR3 loop spans 17 amino acids. V shed 3 bases and J shed 2 bases, with 20 bases lying between them. In DNA, the CDR3 is TGTGCCAGCAGCTCCACCCAGGAAGGGCGATCAAACTATGGCTACACCTTC. It specifies CASSSTQEGRSNYGYTF.

This rearrangement joins TRBV19 to TRBJ1-2, with 10 nucleotides matching TRBD1. This CDR3 has 13 residues. Looked up from germline, CDR1 is LNHDA and CDR2 is SQIVND (reference sequence). V was pared by 10 bases and J by 4 bases, with 6 bases of the junction left unmatched. The CDR3 nucleotides read TGTGCCACCAGGACAGGGGGTGTCTATGGCTACACCTTC. This encodes CATRTGGVYGYTF.

The rearrangement joins TRBV2 to TRBJ1-5, with D tentatively TRBD1 (5 bases). The CDR3 extends over 14 amino acids. V lost 6 bases and J 6 bases, leaving 15 bases between the germline ends. Germline-derived CDR1 and CDR2 are SNHLY and FYNNEI. CDR3 nucleotides: TGTGCCAGCAGAGGGCAGGGCGGTTTTCAGCCCCAGCATTTT. It codes for CASRGQGGFQPQHF.

This clone turned up a few times. V is TRBV9 and J is TRBJ1-6, with D perhaps TRBD1 (6 bases). V was trimmed by 3 bases and J by 8 bases, leaving 12 bases between them. Germline CDR1 SGDLS, CDR2 YYNGEE. The CDR3 is 14 residues long. CDR3 coding DNA: TGTGCCAGCAGCGAACAGGGCTTAGATTCACCCCTCCACTTT. It translates to CASSEQGLDSPLHF.

The chain joins TRBV14 to TRBJ1-2; D not resolved. Germline CDR1 reads SGHDN; CDR2 reads FVKESK. Trimming cost V 6 bases and J 7 bases, with 18 bases left between them. This CDR3 has 14 residues. The CDR3 spells CASRRTGDSGGYTF. DNA for the CDR3: TGTGCCAGCAGACGGACGGGAGACTCGGGTGGCTACACCTTC.

This clone has a handful of counts. V gene TRBV6-5 combines with J gene TRBJ2-7; the match to TRBD2 covers 7 bases. V trimming: 0 bases; J trimming: 6 bases; junction bases outside the gene matches: 5. The CDR3 has 14 residues. Germline V CDR1 and CDR2: MNHEY, SVGAGI. CDR3 coding DNA: TGTGCCAGCAGTTACTCACCTGGACTAGGCGAGCAGTACTTC. It translates to CASSYSPGLGEQYF.

The chain has TRBV5-1 and TRBJ2-1; possible D gene TRBD1, 6 bases. This CDR3 has 15 amino acids. V dropped 4 bases and J dropped 6 bases, with 17 bases sitting between them. CDR1 and CDR2 from the germline V gene are SGHRS and YFSETQ. This CDR3 reads CASSTIPGAGNEQFF. CDR3 in DNA: TGCGCCAGCAGCACGATTCCAGGGGCCGGCAATGAGCAGTTCTTC.

The rearrangement joins TRBV5-1 to TRBJ1-1; maybe TRBD1 (6 bases). The CDR3 contains 15 residues. V shed 4 bases and J shed 1 base, with 14 bases lying between them. The germline gives CDR1 SGHRS, CDR2 YFSETQ. The CDR3 nucleotides are TGCGCCAGCAGCCCGGGGGCAGGTGGGAACACTGAAGCTTTCTTT. Its protein is CASSPGAGGNTEAFF.

This sequence joins TRBV27 and TRBJ2-1; D is unresolved. The V end was cut by 3 bases, the J end by 13 bases, with 16 bases between. The CDR3 covers 13 residues. The germline gives CDR1 MNHEY, CDR2 SMNVEV (reference sequence). The CDR3 loop is CASSFPGSAYQFF. The CDR3 DNA follows: TGTGCCAGCAGTTTCCCCGGTTCCGCCTACCAGTTCTTC.

The rearrangement uses TRBV2 and TRBJ2-7, with 12 bases fitting TRBD1. CDR3 length equals 14 residues. Germline V gene sequence: CDR1 SNHLY, CDR2 FYNNEI. Trimming at V came to 7 bases and at J to 4 bases, leaving 5 bases not matched to a gene. The CDR3 is CASTGTGGKYEQYF. The CDR3 nucleotides read TGTGCCAGCACAGGGACAGGGGGCAAGTACGAGCAGTACTTC.

The chain recombines TRBV25-1 with TRBJ1-2, with D uncertain. CDR1 MGHDK and CDR2 SYGVNS come from the germline V gene. The length of the CDR3 is 12 residues. V lost 4 bases to trimming and J lost 4 bases, with 7 bases between them. The CDR3 DNA reads as TGTGCCAGCAGTGGGCCGCTCTATGGCTACACCTTC. It encodes CASSGPLYGYTF.

The chain links TRBV28 to TRBJ1-1, with 7 bases lining up with TRBD1. This CDR3 comprises 15 residues. CDR1 is MDHEN, CDR2 SYDVKM, per germline. Trimming removed 5 bases from V and 0 bases from J; junction bases left unmatched: 6. CDR3 nucleotide sequence: TGTGCCAGCAGTAAGGCGGGACAGATGAACACTGAAGCTTTCTTT. Its protein product is CASSKAGQMNTEAFF.

The rearrangement joins TRBV7-2 to TRBJ1-2, with a possible D match to TRBD1 (5 bases). The CDR3 has 13 amino acids. Germline assignment: CDR1 SGHTA and CDR2 FQGNSA. V lost 5 bases to trimming and J lost 10 bases, with 17 bases between them. The CDR3, as DNA: TGTGCCAGCAGCCCGGACATCGGACTTGACTACACCTTC. Translating it yields CASSPDIGLDYTF.

V and J are TRBV5-6 and TRBJ1-4, with 7 bases fitting TRBD1. The V gene's germline CDR1 is SGHDT and CDR2 YYEEEE. The J segment lost 8 bases and the V segment lost 2 bases, leaving 9 bases of the junction unmatched. This CDR3 is built from 15 residues. The DNA for the CDR3 is TGTGCCAGCAGCTTTGGAGACAGGGCCTACGAAAAACTGTTTTTT. It encodes CASSFGDRAYEKLFF.

The rearrangement joins TRBV4-1 to TRBJ1-2; D might be TRBD1 (5 bases). V lost 3 bases and J lost 6, with 14 bases in between. CDR1 is MGHRA and CDR2 is YSYEKL in the germline V gene. This CDR3 spans 14 amino acids. CDR3: CASSHVNSRDGYTF. CDR3 nucleotides: TGCGCCAGCAGCCATGTAAACTCCAGGGATGGCTACACCTTC.

V is TRBV6-5 and J is TRBJ2-3; D remains unclear. Germline V gene data show CDR1 as MNHEY and CDR2 as SVGAGI. This CDR3 has 13 residues. The V gene lost 2 bases and the J gene lost 6 bases, with 9 bases spanning the gap. CDR3 sequence reads: CASSYGQRDTQYF. The CDR3 DNA reads as TGTGCCAGCAGTTACGGGCAACGGGATACGCAGTATTTT.

This clone has a handful of counts. This chain links TRBV30 with TRBJ2-3; no firm D call. Per the germline V gene, CDR1 is GTSNPN and CDR2 is SVGIG (reference sequence). With 5 bases removed from V and 4 bases from J, the gap between germline ends came to 13 bases. CDR3 length equals 13 residues. In DNA, the CDR3 is TGTGCCTGGTCCCTTGTTTGGGCAGATACGCAGTATTTT. Its protein product is CAWSLVWADTQYF.

The genes are TRBV15 and TRBJ1-1, with D tentatively TRBD1 (6 bases). Looked up from germline, CDR1 is LNHNV and CDR2 is YYDKDF (reference sequence). Trimming stripped 0 bases from V and 5 bases from J, with 13 bases between. The CDR3 is made up of 15 amino acids. The CDR3 reads CATSRDPDRVTEAFF. The DNA for the CDR3 is TGTGCCACCAGCAGAGACCCGGACAGAGTTACTGAAGCTTTCTTT.